Each of the 2 T cell receptor beta chains below was sequenced from the same sample in a study of cytomegalovirus exposure and HLA in healthy donors. With 60 Vbeta and 13 Jbeta primers, the PCR was carried out. TCRdb keeps only in-frame clones here, not all; method: immunoSEQ multiplex PCR. Among fewer than 200,000 clones, roughly 82% were seen once, and the ten largest hold 1.2%. Sequencing was performed on PBMCs. These receptors were obtained from a girl aged 2-10 years in good health and CMV-seropositive.

In this sample, this clone turned up once. This chain joins TRBV11-3 and TRBJ2-7, with TRBD2 identical over 8 bases. The V and J ends lost 5 bases and 1 base, in that order; junction bases with no gene match: 10. CDR3 length equals 16 residues. Germline V lookup: CDR1 SGHNT, CDR2 YENEEA. This CDR3 reads CASSTLTSGGSYEQYF. DNA of the CDR3: TGTGCCAGCAGCACCCTAACTAGCGGAGGTTCCTACGAGCAGTACTTC.

CDR3 in amino acids: CASSLLDRVGTEAFF. The CDR3, as DNA: TGCGCCAGCAGCTTATTGGACAGGGTTGGCACTGAAGCTTTCTTT. The chain joins TRBV5-1 to TRBJ1-1; 8 bases are shared with TRBD1. The ends lost 2 bases at V and 4 bases at J; junction bases unmatched: 7. CDR1 is SGHRS and CDR2 is YFSETQ in the germline V gene. The CDR3 is made up of 15 amino acids.